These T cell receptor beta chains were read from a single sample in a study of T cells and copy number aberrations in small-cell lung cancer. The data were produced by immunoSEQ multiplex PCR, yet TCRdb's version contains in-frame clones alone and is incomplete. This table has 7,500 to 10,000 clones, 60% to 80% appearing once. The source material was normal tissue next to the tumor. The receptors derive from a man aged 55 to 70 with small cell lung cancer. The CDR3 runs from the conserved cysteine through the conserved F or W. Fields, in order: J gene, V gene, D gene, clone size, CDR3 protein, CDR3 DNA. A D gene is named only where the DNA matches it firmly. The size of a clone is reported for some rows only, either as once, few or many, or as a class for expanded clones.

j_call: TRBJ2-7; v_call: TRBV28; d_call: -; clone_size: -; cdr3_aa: CASSQDPAQFDEQYF; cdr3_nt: TGTGCCAGCAGTCAAGACCCGGCTCAGTTCGACGAGCAGTACTTC
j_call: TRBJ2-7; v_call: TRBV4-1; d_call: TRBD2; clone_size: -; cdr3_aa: CASSQETSGKYEQYF; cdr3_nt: TGCGCCAGCAGCCAAGAGACTAGCGGGAAGTACGAGCAGTACTTC
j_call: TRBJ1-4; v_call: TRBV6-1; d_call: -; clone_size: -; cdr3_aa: CASSLEDIEKLFF; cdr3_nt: TGTGCCAGCAGCCTGGAAGACATAGAAAAACTGTTTTTT
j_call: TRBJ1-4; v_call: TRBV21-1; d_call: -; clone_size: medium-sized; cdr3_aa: CASSRDSSTNEKLFF; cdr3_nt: TGTGCCAGCAGCAGGGACAGTTCAACTAATGAAAAACTGTTTTTT
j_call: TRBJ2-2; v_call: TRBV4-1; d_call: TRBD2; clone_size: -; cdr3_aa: CASSQDSGSTGELFF; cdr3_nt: TGCGCCAGCAGCCAAGATAGCGGGAGCACCGGGGAGCTGTTTTTT
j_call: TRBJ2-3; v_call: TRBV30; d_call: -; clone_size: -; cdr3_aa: CAWSATDTQYF; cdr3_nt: TGTGCCTGGAGTGCCACAGATACGCAGTATTTT
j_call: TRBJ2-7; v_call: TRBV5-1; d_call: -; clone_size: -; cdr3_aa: CASSDRKSSYEQYF; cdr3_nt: TGCGCCAGCAGTGACAGGAAGAGCTCCTACGAGCAGTACTTC
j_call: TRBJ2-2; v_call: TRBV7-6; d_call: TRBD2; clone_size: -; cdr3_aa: CASSSGTSVNGELFF; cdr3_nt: TGTGCCAGCAGCTCCGGGACTAGCGTTAACGGGGAGCTGTTTTTT
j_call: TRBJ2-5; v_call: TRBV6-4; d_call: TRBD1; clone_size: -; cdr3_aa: CASSVRQGETQYF; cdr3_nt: TGTGCCAGCAGTGTAAGACAGGGAGAGACCCAGTACTTC
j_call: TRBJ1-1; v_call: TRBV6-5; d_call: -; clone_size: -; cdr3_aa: CASSPRRGLGTEAFF; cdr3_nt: TGTGCCAGCAGTCCCCGAAGAGGGCTGGGCACTGAAGCTTTCTTT
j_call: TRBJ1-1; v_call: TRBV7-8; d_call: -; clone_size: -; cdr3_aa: CASSYADRNTEAFF; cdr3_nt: TGTGCCAGCAGCTACGCGGACAGGAACACTGAAGCTTTCTTT
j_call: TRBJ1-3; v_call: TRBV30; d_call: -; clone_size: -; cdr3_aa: CAQGEGLSSGNTIYF; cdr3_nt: TGTGCCCAGGGAGAGGGCCTTAGCTCTGGAAACACCATATATTTT
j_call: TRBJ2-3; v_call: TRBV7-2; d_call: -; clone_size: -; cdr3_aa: CASSSQHRTDTQYF; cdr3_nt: TGTGCCAGCAGCTCCCAACATCGCACAGATACGCAGTATTTT
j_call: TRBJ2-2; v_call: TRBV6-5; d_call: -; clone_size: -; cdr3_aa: CASSYSGSSGELFF; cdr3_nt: TGTGCCAGCAGTTACTCTGGCAGTTCAGGGGAGCTGTTTTTT
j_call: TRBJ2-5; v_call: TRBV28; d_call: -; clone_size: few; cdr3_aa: CASSFLETQYF; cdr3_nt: TGTGCCAGCAGTTTTCTCGAGACCCAGTACTTC
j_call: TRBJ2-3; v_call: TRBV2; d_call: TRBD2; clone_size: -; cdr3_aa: CASRPGLGTDTQYF; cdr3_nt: TGTGCCAGCCGACCGGGACTAGGCACAGATACGCAGTATTTT
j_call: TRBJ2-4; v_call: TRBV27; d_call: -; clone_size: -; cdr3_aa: CASSRNQVAKNIQYF; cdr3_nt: TGTGCCAGCAGTCGAAACCAGGTAGCCAAAAACATTCAGTACTTC
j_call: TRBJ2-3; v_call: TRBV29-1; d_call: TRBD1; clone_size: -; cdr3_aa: CSVTTGGLRTDTQYF; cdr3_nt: TGCAGCGTTACAACAGGGGGCTTGCGCACAGATACGCAGTATTTT
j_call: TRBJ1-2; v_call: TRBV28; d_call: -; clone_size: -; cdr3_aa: CASSLANWGVDGYTF; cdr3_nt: TGTGCCAGCAGTTTGGCCAACTGGGGCGTGGATGGCTACACCTTC
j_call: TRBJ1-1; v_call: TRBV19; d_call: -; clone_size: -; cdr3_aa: CASSIQGLTEAFF; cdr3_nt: TGTGCCAGTAGTATACAGGGATTGACTGAAGCTTTCTTT
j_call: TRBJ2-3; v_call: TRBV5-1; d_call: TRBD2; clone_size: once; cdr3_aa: CASSLSGLADTDTQYF; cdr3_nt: TGCGCCAGCAGCTTGTCGGGACTAGCGGACACAGATACGCAGTATTTT
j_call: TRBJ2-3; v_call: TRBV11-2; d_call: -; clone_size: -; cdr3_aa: CASSLSQTDTQYF; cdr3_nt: TGTGCCAGCAGCTTATCCCAGACAGATACGCAGTATTTT
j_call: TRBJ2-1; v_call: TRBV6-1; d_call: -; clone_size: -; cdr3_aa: CASSEALGREQFF; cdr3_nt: TGTGCCAGCAGTGAAGCGTTAGGTCGGGAGCAGTTCTTC
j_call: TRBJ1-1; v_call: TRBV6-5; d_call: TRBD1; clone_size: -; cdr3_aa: CVSRGSWTEAFF; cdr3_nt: TGTGTCAGCAGGGGGTCTTGGACTGAAGCTTTCTTT
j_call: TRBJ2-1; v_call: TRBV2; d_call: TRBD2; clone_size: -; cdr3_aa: CASSGLAGEYNEQFF; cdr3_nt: TGTGCCAGCAGTGGACTAGCGGGAGAGTACAATGAGCAGTTCTTC
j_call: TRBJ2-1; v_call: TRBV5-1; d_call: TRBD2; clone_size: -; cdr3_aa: CASSSGWTSGRQDEQFF; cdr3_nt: TGCGCCAGCAGCTCGGGTTGGACTAGCGGGAGACAAGATGAGCAGTTCTTC
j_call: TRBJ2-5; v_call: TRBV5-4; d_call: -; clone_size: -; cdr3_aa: CASSLEALGAQYF; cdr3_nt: TGTGCCAGCAGCTTGGAGGCTCTGGGGGCCCAGTACTTC
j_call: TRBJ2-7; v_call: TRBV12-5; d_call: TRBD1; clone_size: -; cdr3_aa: CASGGTGGTQQYF; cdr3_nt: TGTGCCTCGGGGGGGACAGGGGGCACTCAGCAGTACTTC
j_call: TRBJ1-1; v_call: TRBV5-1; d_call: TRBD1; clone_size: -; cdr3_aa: CASSTDRVTEAFF; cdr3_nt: TGCGCCAGTTCGACGGACAGGGTAACTGAAGCTTTCTTT
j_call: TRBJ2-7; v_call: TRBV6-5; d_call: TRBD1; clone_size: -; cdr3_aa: CASSPGTGIYEQYF; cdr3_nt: TGTGCCAGCAGCCCCGGGACAGGGATCTACGAGCAGTACTTC
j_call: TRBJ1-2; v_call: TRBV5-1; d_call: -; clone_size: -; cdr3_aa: CASSLEVGNPSGGYTF; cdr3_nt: TGCGCCAGCAGCTTAGAGGTAGGGAACCCTTCGGGCGGCTACACCTTC
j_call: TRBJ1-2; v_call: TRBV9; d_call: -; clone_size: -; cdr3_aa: CASSVNRDYGYTF; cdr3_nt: TGTGCCAGCAGCGTGAACAGGGACTATGGCTACACCTTC
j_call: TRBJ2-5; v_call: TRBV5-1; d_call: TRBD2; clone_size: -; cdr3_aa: CASNSVAGPGETQYF; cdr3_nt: TGCGCCAGCAATTCAGTAGCGGGACCCGGAGAGACCCAGTACTTC
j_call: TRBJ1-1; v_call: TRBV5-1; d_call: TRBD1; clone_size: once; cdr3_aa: CASSFRGQGALTRTNTEAFF; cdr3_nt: TGCGCCAGCAGCTTTCGGGGACAGGGGGCGCTAACGAGGACGAACACTGAAGCTTTCTTT
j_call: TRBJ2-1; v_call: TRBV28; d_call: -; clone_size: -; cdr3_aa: CASSLVQASNEQFF; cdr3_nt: TGTGCCAGCAGTTTAGTCCAGGCCTCTAATGAGCAGTTCTTC
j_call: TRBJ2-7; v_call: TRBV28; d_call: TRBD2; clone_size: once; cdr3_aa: CASSSRLASGRASPYEQYF; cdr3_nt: TGTGCCAGCAGTTCTAGGCTAGCTAGCGGGAGGGCCAGCCCCTACGAGCAGTACTTC